The T cell receptor (beta chain) under discussion was sequenced for a study of cytomegalovirus exposure and HLA in healthy donors. Measured with immunoSEQ multiplex PCR; TCRdb has only the in-frame clones, and not every one. This table has 110,000 or so clones, about 94% appearing once. Unmatched junction bases numbered 13, after V lost 7 bases and J lost 8 bases. CDR3 length: 15 residues. Germline-derived CDR1 and CDR2 are SGHTA and FQGNSA. This TCR derives from a woman between 18 and 29 years old in good health and CMV-seronegative. The sample comprised PBMCs. The chain is built from TRBV7-2 and TRBJ2-1; TRBD2 matches at 8 bases. In nucleotides, the CDR3 is TGTGCCAGCATGCTAGGACTAGCCGAGTACGATGAGCAGTTCTTC. It is translated as CASMLGLAEYDEQFF.